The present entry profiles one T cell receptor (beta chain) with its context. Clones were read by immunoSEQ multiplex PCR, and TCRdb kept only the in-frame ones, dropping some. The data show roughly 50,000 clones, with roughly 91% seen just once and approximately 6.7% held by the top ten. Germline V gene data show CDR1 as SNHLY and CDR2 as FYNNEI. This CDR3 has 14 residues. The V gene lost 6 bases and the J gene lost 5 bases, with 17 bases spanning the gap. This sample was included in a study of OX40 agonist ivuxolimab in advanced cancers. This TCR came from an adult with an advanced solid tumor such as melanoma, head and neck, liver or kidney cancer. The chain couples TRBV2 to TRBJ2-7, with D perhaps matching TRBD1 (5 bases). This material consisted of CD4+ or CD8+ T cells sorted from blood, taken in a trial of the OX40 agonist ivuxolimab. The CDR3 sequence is CASRGVNTIHEQYF. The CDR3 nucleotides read TGTGCCAGCAGAGGGGTTAATACGATTCACGAGCAGTACTTC. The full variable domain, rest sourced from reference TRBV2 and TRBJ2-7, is EPEVTQTPSHQVTQMGQEVILRCVPISNHLYFYWYRQILGQKVEFLVSFYNNEISEKSEIFDDQFSVERPDGSNFTLKIRSTKLEDSAMYFCASRGVNTIHEQYFGPGTRLTVT.